This T cell receptor (beta chain) originates from a study of blood T cell repertoires in COVID-19. Authors' analysis steps: Quantification of nucleated cells was approximated via reference gene primer amplification. Sequencing used immunoSEQ multiplex PCR; TCRdb keeps in-frame clones, though not all of them. V, J and clone size derive from that table, while D and trimming were established from the DNA sequence. The sample records fewer than 200,000 clones, roughly 76% being singletons. Trimming removed 2 bases from V and 1 base from J, with 5 bases in between. The CDR3 is 14 residues long. Germline lookup yields CDR1 SGHTA and CDR2 FQGTGA.

The specimen was peripheral blood. This TCR was sampled from a woman in her forties with COVID-19, enrolled during active disease. V usage is TRBV7-3 and J usage is TRBJ2-2; D unclear. Here the CDR3 DNA reads TGTGCCAGCAGCTTACTCGGGAACACCGGGGAGCTGTTTTTT. It translates to CASSLLGNTGELFF.